Listed below are T cell receptor beta chains from one sample, sequenced in a study of blood T cell repertoires in COVID-19. Profiled with immunoSEQ multiplex PCR; TCRdb holds only in-frame clones, not every one. The sample includes 180,000 or so clones, about four fifths of them seen just once. Sequencing used peripheral blood. The receptors shown here come from a woman between 65 and 79 years old with acute or convalescent COVID-19. CDR3s include the opening cysteine and the closing phenylalanine or tryptophan. D genes are given only for firm matches. Some rows mark clone size as missing; the rest say once, few, many or name a class of expanded clone.

TRBD1 | NA | TRBJ1-2 | 16 | TRBV4-1 | CASSQTVGQDLYGYTF | TGCGCCAGCAGCCAGACGGTGGGACAGGACCTTTATGGCTACACCTTC
TRBD1 | NA | TRBJ1-1 | 14 | TRBV6-4 | CASRGQGWDTEAFF | TGTGCCAGCAGGGGACAGGGTTGGGACACTGAAGCTTTCTTT
NA | NA | TRBJ2-7 | 16 | TRBV6-1 | CASSESFDSRSYEQYF | TGTGCCAGCAGTGAAAGCTTCGACAGCCGGTCCTACGAGCAGTACTTC
TRBD2 | NA | TRBJ2-3 | 16 | TRBV9 | CASSVLSGGGTDTQYF | TGTGCCAGCAGCGTACTTAGCGGGGGGGGCACAGATACGCAGTATTTT
NA | NA | TRBJ2-7 | 13 | TRBV2 | CAGSSMRSYEQYF | TGTGCCGGATCATCAATGAGGTCCTACGAGCAGTACTTC
TRBD1 | once | TRBJ2-2 | 15 | TRBV9 | CASSARTGNTGELFF | TGTGCCAGCAGCGCTCGGACAGGGAACACCGGGGAGCTGTTTTTT
NA | NA | TRBJ1-1 | 17 | TRBV9 | CASSLIHPGEEKRRAFF | TGTGCCAGCAGCCTGATACATCCGGGAGAAGAGAAGAGACGGGCTTTCTTT
TRBD2 | NA | TRBJ2-2 | 15 | TRBV10-3 | CAISETSGTGGELFF | TGTGCCATCAGTGAGACTAGCGGGACTGGCGGGGAGCTGTTTTTT
NA | NA | TRBJ1-1 | 12 | TRBV19 | CASTTLYTEAFF | TGTGCCAGTACCACATTATACACTGAAGCTTTCTTT
TRBD1 | NA | TRBJ2-4 | 14 | TRBV30 | CAWSASGGFSPQYF | TGTGCCTGGAGTGCCTCAGGGGGCTTTTCTCCTCAGTACTTC
NA | few | TRBJ1-2 | 12 | TRBV2 | CASTARSYGYTF | TGTGCCAGCACTGCACGCAGCTATGGCTACACCTTC
NA | NA | TRBJ1-2 | 14 | TRBV29-1 | CSVPDHDRPHSYTF | TGCAGCGTTCCGGACCACGACAGACCCCATAGCTACACCTTC
NA | NA | TRBJ1-2 | 15 | TRBV6-6 | CASSSLQGYNYGYTF | TGTGCCAGCAGTTCCTTACAGGGATATAACTATGGCTACACCTTC
NA | few | TRBJ2-2 | 13 | TRBV24-1 | CATSRGNTGELFF | TGTGCCACCAGCCGGGGGAACACCGGGGAGCTGTTTTTT
TRBD1 | NA | TRBJ2-7 | 14 | TRBV7-2 | CASSFGTGGYEQYF | TGTGCCAGCAGCTTTGGGACAGGGGGGTACGAGCAGTACTTC
NA | NA | TRBJ1-4 | 14 | TRBV5-1 | CASSPGHGNEKLFF | TGCGCCAGCAGCCCGGGACATGGGAATGAAAAACTGTTTTTT
TRBD2 | NA | TRBJ2-2 | 15 | TRBV18 | CASSQRDVNTGELFF | TGTGCCAGCTCACAGCGGGACGTGAACACCGGGGAGCTGTTTTTT
NA | NA | TRBJ2-7 | 13 | TRBV28 | CASSPGLNYEQYF | TGTGCCAGCAGTCCGGGACTGAACTACGAGCAGTACTTC